A single sample gave rise to the 8 T cell receptor beta chains below, sequenced in a study of T cell responses to AZD1222 COVID-19 vaccine. TCRdb's table, derived via immunoSEQ multiplex PCR, lists solely in-frame clones and lacks some. The sample lists about 160,000 clones, roughly 92% occurring once. The input for sequencing was peripheral blood, taken 28 days after the second AZD1222 dose. Every receptor here comes from an adult who received the AZD1222 COVID-19 vaccine.

The CDR3 reads CASTPDRGRDTQYF. Written as DNA, the CDR3 is TGTGCCAGCACCCCGGACAGGGGGAGAGATACGCAGTATTTT. The chain employs TRBV5-4 and TRBJ2-3; 10 bases fit TRBD1. This CDR3 region has 14 residues. The V and J ends lost 6 bases and 5 bases, in that order; junction bases with no gene match: 6. Per the germline V gene, CDR1 is SGHNT and CDR2 is YYREEE (reference sequence).

This clone has only a few counts. J is TRBJ2-7 and V is TRBV7-9, with TRBD2 matching over 13 bases. The CDR3 extends over 15 amino acids. CDR1 and CDR2 (germline): SEHNR, FQNEAQ (reference sequence). Germline trimming cut 5 bases from V and 2 bases from J; bases unmatched to any gene: 3. Here the CDR3 reads CASSRGLAGPYEQYF. The DNA of the CDR3 is TGTGCCAGCAGCCGGGGACTAGCGGGACCCTACGAGCAGTACTTC.

V usage is TRBV9 and J usage is TRBJ2-2, with D possibly being TRBD2 (5 bases). This CDR3 has 16 amino acids. The germline V gene has CDR1 SGDLS and CDR2 YYNGEE. Trimming took 0 bases from V and 1 from J, leaving 10 bases between them. The CDR3 nucleotides read TGTGCCAGCAGCGTAGAGATAGCGTTGAACACCGGGGAGCTGTTTTTT. Amino acids: CASSVEIALNTGELFF.

The chain is built from TRBV5-1 and TRBJ1-1; D unresolved. Germline loops: CDR1 SGHRS, CDR2 YFSETQ. With 2 bases removed from V and 7 bases from J, the gap between germline ends came to 3 bases. CDR3 length equals 10 residues. The CDR3 DNA is TGCGCCAGCAGCTTTGGTGAAGCTTTCTTT. It yields the protein CASSFGEAFF.

The chain employs TRBV30 and TRBJ2-2; a weak D match, TRBD2 (6 bases). Per germline, CDR1 GTSNPN and CDR2 SVGIG (reference sequence). This CDR3 is built from 15 residues. V was clipped by 1 base and J by 5 bases, with 14 bases between them. CDR3 loop: CAWSETGVGTGELFF. CDR3 DNA: TGTGCCTGGAGTGAAACGGGAGTGGGGACCGGGGAGCTGTTTTTT.

The rearrangement uses TRBV6-6 and TRBJ2-6; 9 nucleotides agree with TRBD1. Germline V lookup: CDR1 MNHNY, CDR2 SVGAGI (reference sequence). The CDR3 extends over 18 amino acids. V lost 5 bases and J lost 2; bases outside the gene matches: 10. The CDR3 nucleotides are TGTGCCAGCAGTCTCACCGGGACAGGGACTACTGGGGCCAACGTCCTGACTTTC. Translated: CASSLTGTGTTGANVLTF.

This chain links TRBV5-1 with TRBJ1-4; the D is unclear. The CDR3 is 14 residues long. Germline V gives CDR1 SGHRS, CDR2 YFSETQ. V lost 6 bases, J lost 8 bases, and 17 bases lay in between. The DNA of the CDR3 is TGCGCCAGCACCACCGGAGGCGCGGGGGAAAAACTGTTTTTT. Its translation is CASTTGGAGEKLFF. Full variable domain (rest looked up from reference TRBV5-1 and TRBJ1-4): KAGVTQTPRYLIKTRGQQVTLSCSPISGHRSVSWYQQTPGQGLQFLFEYFSETQRNKGNFPGRFSGRQFSNSRSEMNVSTLELGDSALYLCASTTGGAGEKLFFGSGTQLSVL.

This chain links TRBV7-8 with TRBJ1-2, with D possibly being TRBD1 (5 bases). Trimming took off 5 bases at V and 4 bases at J, with 17 bases between the two ends. The CDR3 consists of 15 residues. Germline CDR1 is SGHVS and CDR2 is FQNEAQ. DNA for the CDR3: TGTGCCAGCAGCGCCTACCGGGACCCCAGCTATGGCTACACCTTC. It specifies CASSAYRDPSYGYTF.